This T cell receptor beta chain stems from a study of T-cell memory formation after mild COVID-19. On this clonotype itself: Its antigen is unknown.

Regarding the study as a whole: Researchers report contracting CD4+ clones mostly in CM and EM, with CD8+ clones in EMRA. Some responding clones appeared in pre-infection memory, suggesting cross-reactive memory joined. Clones from the second wave (peaking day 37) had unconfirmed SARS-CoV-2 specificity. Day 15 to 85 contractors were CD4/CD8 balanced; later expanders leaned CD4+.

CDR3 length equals 11 residues. V was clipped by 3 bases and J by 9 bases, with 12 bases between them. Germline V gene lookup returns CDR1 GTSNPN and CDR2 SVGIG (reference sequence). TCRdb re-derived calls from the 5' RACE reads in MiXCR, one entry per CDR3 protein. The data hold 200,000 to 300,000 distinct CDR3 sequences, with roughly 14% observed a single time. The gene calls are TRBV30 and TRBJ2-7; D possibly corresponds to TRBD2 (6 bases). The sequenced sample consisted of PBMCs or a T cell subset sorted from them (not recorded which). This TCR came from an adult woman who had mild COVID-19 (a few samples of this study predate the infection). Cell type and time point are not known. The CDR3 nucleotides read TGTGCCTGGAGCCTACCCGGGGGGCAGTACTTC. This translates into CAWSLPGGQYF.